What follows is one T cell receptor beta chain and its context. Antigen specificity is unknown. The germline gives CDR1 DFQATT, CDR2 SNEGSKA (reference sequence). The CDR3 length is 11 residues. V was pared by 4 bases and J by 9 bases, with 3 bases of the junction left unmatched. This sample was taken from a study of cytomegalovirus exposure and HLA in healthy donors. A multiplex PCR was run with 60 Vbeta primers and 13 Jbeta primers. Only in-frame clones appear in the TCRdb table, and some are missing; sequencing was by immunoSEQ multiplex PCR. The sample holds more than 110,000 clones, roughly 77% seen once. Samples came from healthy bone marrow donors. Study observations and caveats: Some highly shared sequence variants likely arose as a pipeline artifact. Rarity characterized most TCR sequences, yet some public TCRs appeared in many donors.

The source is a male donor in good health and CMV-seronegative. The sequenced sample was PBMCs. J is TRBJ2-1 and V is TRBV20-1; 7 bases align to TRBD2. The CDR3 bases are TGCAGTGCTACGGGAGGTGGTGAGCAGTTCTTC. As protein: CSATGGGEQFF.